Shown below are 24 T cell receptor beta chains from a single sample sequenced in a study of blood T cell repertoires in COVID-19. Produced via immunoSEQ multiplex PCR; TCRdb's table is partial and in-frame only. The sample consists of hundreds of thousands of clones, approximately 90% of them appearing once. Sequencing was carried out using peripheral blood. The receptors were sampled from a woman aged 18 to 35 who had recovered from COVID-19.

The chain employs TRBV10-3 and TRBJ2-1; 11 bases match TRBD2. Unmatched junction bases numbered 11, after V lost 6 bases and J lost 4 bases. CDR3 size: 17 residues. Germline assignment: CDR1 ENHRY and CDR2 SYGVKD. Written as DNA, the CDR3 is TGTGCCATCAGGACCCACAGTTTAGCGGGAGGGTACAATGAGCAGTTCTTC. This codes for CAIRTHSLAGGYNEQFF.

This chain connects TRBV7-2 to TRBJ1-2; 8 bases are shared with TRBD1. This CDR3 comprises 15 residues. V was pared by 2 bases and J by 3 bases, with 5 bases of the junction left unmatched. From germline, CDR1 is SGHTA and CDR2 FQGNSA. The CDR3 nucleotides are TGTGCCAGCAGCTTAATGCAGGGGGCGCACTATGGCTACACCTTC. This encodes CASSLMQGAHYGYTF.

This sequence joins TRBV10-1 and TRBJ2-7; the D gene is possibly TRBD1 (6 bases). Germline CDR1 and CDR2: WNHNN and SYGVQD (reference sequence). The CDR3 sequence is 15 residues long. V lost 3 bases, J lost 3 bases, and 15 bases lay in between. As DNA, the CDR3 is TGCGCCAGCAGTGATAGTGGGGGCCGGAGCTACGAGCAGTACTTC. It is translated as CASSDSGGRSYEQYF.

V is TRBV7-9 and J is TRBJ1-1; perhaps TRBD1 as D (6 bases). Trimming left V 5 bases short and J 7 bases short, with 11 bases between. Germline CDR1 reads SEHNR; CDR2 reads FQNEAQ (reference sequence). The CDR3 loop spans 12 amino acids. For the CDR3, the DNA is TGTGCCAGCAGCGCTGACAGGTATGAAGCTTTCTTT. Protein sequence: CASSADRYEAFF.

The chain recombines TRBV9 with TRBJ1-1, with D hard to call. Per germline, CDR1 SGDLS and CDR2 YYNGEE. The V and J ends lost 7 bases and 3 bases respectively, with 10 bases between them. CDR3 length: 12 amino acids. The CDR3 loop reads CASGERDTEAFF. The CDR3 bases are TGTGCCAGCGGGGAGAGGGACACTGAAGCTTTCTTT. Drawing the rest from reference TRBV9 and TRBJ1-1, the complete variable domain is DSGVTQTPKHLITATGQRVTLRCSPRSGDLSVYWYQQSLDQGLQFLIQYYNGEERAKGNILERFSAQQFPDLHSELNLSSLELGDSALYFCASGERDTEAFFGQGTRLTVV.

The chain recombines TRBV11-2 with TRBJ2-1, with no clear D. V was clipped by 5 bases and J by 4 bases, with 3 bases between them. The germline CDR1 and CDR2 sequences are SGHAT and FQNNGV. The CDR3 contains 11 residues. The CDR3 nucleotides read TGTGCCAGCAGCATATACAATGAGCAGTTCTTC. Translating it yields CASSIYNEQFF.

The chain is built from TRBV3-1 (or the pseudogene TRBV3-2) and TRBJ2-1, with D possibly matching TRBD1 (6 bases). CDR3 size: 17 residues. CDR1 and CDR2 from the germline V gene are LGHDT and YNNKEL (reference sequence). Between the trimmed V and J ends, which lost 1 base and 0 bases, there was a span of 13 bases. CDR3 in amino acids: CASSQVQTGSSYNEQFF. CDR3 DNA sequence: TGTGCCAGCAGCCAAGTACAAACAGGGAGCTCCTACAATGAGCAGTTCTTC.

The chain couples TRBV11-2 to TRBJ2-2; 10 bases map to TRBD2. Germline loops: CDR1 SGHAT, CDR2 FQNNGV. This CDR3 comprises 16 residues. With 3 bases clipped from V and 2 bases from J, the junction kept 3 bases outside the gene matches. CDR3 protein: CASSFIAGGNTGELFF. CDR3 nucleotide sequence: TGTGCCAGCAGCTTCATAGCGGGAGGCAACACCGGGGAGCTGTTTTTT.

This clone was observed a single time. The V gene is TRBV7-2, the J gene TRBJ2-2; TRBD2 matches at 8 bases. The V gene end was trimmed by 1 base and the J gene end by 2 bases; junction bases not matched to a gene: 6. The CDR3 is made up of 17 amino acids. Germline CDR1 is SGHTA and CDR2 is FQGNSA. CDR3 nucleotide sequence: TGTGCCAGCAGCTTAGTATCGCTAGCGGGTAACACCGGGGAGCTGTTTTTT. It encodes CASSLVSLAGNTGELFF. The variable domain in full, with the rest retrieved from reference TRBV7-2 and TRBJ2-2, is GAGVSQSPSNKVTEKGKDVELRCDPISGHTALYWYRQSLGQGLEFLIYFQGNSAPDKSGLPSDRFSAERTGGSVSTLTIQRTQQEDSAVYLCASSLVSLAGNTGELFFGEGSRLTVL.

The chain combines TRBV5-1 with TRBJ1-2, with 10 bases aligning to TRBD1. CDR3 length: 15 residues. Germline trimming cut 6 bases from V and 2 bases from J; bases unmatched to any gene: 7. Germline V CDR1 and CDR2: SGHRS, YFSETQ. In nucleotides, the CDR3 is TGCGCCAGCATGAAGTCGACAGGGGGCAACTATGGCTACACCTTC. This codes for CASMKSTGGNYGYTF.

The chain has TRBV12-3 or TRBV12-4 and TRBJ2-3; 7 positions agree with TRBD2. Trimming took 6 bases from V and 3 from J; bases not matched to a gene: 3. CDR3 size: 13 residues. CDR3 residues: CASSASGTDTQYF. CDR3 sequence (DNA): TGTGCCAGCAGCGCTAGCGGAACAGATACGCAGTATTTT.

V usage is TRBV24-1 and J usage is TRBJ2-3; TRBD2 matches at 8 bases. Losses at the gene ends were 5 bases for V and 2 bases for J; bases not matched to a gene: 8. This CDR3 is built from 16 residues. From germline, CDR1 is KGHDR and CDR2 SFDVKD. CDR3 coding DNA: TGTGCCACCAGTGGCGGTAGCGGGGACAACACAGATACGCAGTATTTT. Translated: CATSGGSGDNTDTQYF.

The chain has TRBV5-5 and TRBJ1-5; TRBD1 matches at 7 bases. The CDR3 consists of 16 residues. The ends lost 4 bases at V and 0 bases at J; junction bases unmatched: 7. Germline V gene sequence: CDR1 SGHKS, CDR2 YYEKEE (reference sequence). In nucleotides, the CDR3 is TGTGCCAGCAGCGTACAGGGGTCCTATAGCAATCAGCCCCAGCATTTT. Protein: CASSVQGSYSNQPQHF. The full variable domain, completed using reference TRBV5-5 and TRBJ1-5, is DAGVTQSPTHLIKTRGQQVTLRCSPISGHKSVSWYQQVLGQGPQFIFQYYEKEERGRGNFPDRFSARQFPNYSSELNVNALLLGDSALYLCASSVQGSYSNQPQHFGDGTRLSIL.

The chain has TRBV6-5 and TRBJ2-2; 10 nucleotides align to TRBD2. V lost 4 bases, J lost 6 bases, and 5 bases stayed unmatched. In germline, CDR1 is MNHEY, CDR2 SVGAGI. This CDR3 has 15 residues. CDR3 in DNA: TGTGCCAGCAGTTTCCTAGCGGGAGTGGCCGGGGAGCTGTTTTTT. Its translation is CASSFLAGVAGELFF.

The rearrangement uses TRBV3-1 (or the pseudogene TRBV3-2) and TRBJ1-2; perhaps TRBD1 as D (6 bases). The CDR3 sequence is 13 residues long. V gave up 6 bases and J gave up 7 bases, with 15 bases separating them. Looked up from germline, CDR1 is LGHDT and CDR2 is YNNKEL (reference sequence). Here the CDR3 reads CASSQTQGSGYTF. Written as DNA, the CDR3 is TGTGCCAGCAGTCAGACACAGGGTAGTGGCTACACCTTC.

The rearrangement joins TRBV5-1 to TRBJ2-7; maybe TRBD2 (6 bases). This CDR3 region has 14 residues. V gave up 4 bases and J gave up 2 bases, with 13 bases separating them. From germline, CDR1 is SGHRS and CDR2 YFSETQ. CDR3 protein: CASSPPGSPYEQYF. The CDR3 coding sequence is TGCGCCAGCAGCCCCCCCGGGAGCCCCTACGAGCAGTACTTC.

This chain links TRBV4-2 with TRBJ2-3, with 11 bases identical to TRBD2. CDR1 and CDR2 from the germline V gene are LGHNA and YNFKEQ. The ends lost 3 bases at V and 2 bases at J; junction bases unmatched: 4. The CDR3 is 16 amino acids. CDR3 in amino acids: CASSQGTSGYTDTQYF. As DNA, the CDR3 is TGTGCCAGCAGCCAGGGGACTAGCGGATACACAGATACGCAGTATTTT.

CDR3 DNA: TGTGCCAGCAGTCATGGGGGGAATGAGCAGTACTTC. It translates to CASSHGGNEQYF. V and J are TRBV6-2 or TRBV6-3 and TRBJ2-7; D might be TRBD2 (6 bases). The CDR3 totals 12 residues. In germline, CDR1 is MNHEY, CDR2 SVGEGT. V was clipped by 5 bases and J by 7 bases, with 12 bases between them.

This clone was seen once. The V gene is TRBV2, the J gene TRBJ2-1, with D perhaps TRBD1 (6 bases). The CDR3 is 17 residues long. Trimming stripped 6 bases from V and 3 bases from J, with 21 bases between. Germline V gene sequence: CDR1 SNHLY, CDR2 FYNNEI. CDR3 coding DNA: TGTGCCAGCAGACCTATTTCCGGGACAACAAACTACAATGAGCAGTTCTTC. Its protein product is CASRPISGTTNYNEQFF.

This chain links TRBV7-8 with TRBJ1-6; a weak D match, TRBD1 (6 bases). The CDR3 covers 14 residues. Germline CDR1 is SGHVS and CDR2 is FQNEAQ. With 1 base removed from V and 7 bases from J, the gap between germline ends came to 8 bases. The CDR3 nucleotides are TGTGCCAGCAGCTTAGTACAGGGCAATTCACCCCTCCACTTT. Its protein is CASSLVQGNSPLHF. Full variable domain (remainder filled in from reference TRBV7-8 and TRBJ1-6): GAGVSQSPRYKVAKRGQDVALRCDPISGHVSLFWYQQALGQGPEFLTYFQNEAQLDKSGLPSDRFFAERPEGSVSTLKIQRTQQEDSAVYLCASSLVQGNSPLHFGNGTRLTVT.

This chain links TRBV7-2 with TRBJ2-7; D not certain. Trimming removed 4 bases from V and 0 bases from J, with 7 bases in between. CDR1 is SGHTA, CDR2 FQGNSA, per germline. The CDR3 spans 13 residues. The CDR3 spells CASSSTVSYEQYF. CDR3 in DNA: TGTGCCAGCAGCTCAACAGTCTCCTACGAGCAGTACTTC.

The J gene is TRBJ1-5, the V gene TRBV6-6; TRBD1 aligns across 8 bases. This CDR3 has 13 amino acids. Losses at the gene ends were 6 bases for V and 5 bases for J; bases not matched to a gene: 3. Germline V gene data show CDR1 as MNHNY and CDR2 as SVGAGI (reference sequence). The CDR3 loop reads CASRGQGDQPQHF. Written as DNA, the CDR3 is TGTGCCAGCAGAGGACAGGGAGATCAGCCCCAGCATTTT.

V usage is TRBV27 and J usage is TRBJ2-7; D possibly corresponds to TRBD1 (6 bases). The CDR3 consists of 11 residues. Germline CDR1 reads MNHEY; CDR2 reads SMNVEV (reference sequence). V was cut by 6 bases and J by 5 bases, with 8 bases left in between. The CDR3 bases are TGTGCCAGCAGGGACAGACACGAGCAGTACTTC. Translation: CASRDRHEQYF.

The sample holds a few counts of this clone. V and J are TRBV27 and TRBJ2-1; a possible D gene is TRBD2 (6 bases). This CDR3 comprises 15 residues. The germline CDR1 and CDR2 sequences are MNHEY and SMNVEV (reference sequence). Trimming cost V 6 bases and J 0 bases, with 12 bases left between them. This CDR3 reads CASRALRGSYNEQFF. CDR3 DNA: TGTGCCAGCAGGGCCTTGCGGGGCTCCTACAATGAGCAGTTCTTC.